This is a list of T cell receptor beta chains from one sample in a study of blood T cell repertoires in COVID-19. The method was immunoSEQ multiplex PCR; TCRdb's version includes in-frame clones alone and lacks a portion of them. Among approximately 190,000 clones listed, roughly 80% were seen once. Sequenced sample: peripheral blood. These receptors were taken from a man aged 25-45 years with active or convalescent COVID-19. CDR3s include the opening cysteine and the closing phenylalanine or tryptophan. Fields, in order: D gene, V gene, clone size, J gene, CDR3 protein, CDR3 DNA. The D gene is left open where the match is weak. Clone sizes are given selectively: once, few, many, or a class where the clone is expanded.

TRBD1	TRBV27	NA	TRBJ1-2	CASSFATGGGFYGYTF	TGTGCCAGCAGTTTTGCGACAGGGGGTGGGTTTTATGGCTACACCTTC
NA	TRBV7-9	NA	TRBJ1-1	CASSPGGEAFF	TGTGCCAGCAGCCCCGGGGGTGAAGCTTTCTTT
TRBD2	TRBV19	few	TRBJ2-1	CASSITSAGYNEQFF	TGTGCCAGTAGTATAACCTCAGCGGGATACAATGAGCAGTTCTTC
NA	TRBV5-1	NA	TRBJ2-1	CASTRDSYNEQFF	TGCGCCAGCACCCGGGACTCCTACAATGAGCAGTTCTTC
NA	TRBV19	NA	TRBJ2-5	CASSRTAPGAQYF	TGTGCCAGTAGTAGGACAGCACCTGGGGCCCAGTACTTC
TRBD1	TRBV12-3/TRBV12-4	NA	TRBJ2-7	CASSDRASYEQYF	TGTGCCAGCTCGGACAGGGCTTCCTACGAGCAGTACTTC
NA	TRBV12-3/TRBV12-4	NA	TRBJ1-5	CASRGGDKGPQHF	TGTGCCAGCAGAGGAGGAGACAAAGGGCCCCAGCATTTT
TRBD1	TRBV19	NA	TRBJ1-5	CASSLQGNQPQHF	TGTGCCAGTAGTTTACAGGGGAATCAGCCCCAGCATTTT
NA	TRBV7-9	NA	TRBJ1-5	CASSLEAGVNQPQHF	TGTGCCAGCAGCTTAGAGGCAGGGGTGAATCAGCCCCAGCATTTT
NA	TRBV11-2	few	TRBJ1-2	CASSSLRGQAGYTF	TGTGCCAGCAGCTCCCTAAGAGGGCAAGCGGGCTACACCTTC
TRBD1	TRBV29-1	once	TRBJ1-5	CSVQGQGGDQPQHF	TGCAGCGTTCAGGGACAGGGGGGCGATCAGCCCCAGCATTTT
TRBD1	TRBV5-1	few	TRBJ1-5	CASSPAGTGDQPQHF	TGCGCCAGCAGCCCGGCCGGGACAGGGGATCAGCCCCAGCATTTT
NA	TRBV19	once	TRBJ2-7	CASSPGHEQYF	TGTGCCAGTAGTCCAGGGCACGAGCAGTACTTC
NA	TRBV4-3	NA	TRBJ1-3	CASSQELESSGNTIYF	TGCGCCAGCAGCCAAGAACTCGAGAGCTCTGGAAACACCATATATTTT
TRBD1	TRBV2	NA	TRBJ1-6	CASSEEQGYNSPLHF	TGTGCCAGCAGTGAGGAACAGGGGTATAATTCACCCCTCCACTTT
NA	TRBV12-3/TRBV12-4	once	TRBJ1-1	CASRGGTEAFF	TGTGCCAGCAGAGGGGGAACTGAAGCTTTCTTT
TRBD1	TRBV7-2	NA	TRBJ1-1	CASSFGTGVTEAFF	TGTGCCAGCAGCTTCGGGACAGGGGTAACTGAAGCTTTCTTT
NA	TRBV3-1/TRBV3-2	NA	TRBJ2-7	CASSHALYSNSYEQYF	TGTGCCAGCAGCCATGCCCTGTACAGTAACTCCTACGAGCAGTACTTC
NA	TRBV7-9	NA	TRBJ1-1	CASSPREARGGTEAFF	TGTGCCAGCAGCCCCAGGGAGGCCAGAGGCGGGACTGAAGCTTTCTTT
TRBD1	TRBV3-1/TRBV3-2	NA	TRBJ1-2	CASSQRQGQTDYYGYTF	TGTGCCAGCAGCCAACGACAGGGCCAAACTGATTACTATGGCTACACCTTC
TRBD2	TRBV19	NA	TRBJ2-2	CASLFGSGAGELFF	TGTGCCAGCCTATTTGGTAGCGGGGCCGGGGAGCTGTTTTTT
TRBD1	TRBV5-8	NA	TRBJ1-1	CASRSGQTNTEAFF	TGTGCCAGCAGGTCGGGACAGACGAACACTGAAGCTTTCTTT
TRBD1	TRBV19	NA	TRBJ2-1	CASSIRDRGVNEQFF	TGTGCCAGTAGTATTCGAGACAGGGGAGTCAATGAGCAGTTCTTC
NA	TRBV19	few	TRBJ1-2	CASSASGVLLYGYTF	TGTGCCAGTAGTGCCTCAGGGGTTTTACTTTATGGCTACACCTTC
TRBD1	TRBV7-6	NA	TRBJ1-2	CASSAQTGGNYGYTF	TGTGCCAGCAGCGCCCAGACAGGGGGCAACTATGGCTACACCTTC
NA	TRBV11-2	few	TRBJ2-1	CASTHYNEQFF	TGTGCCAGCACCCATTACAATGAGCAGTTCTTC
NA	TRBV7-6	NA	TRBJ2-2	CASSRDFNTGELFF	TGTGCCAGCAGCCGGGACTTTAACACCGGGGAGCTGTTTTTT
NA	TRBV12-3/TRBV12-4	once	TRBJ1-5	CASSLGQDQPQHF	TGTGCCAGCAGTTTAGGTCAGGATCAGCCCCAGCATTTT
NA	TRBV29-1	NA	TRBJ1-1	CSVAGSGGQAFF	TGCAGCGTCGCCGGGTCCGGAGGCCAAGCTTTCTTT
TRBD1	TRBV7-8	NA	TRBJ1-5	CASSLEGATSNQPQHF	TGTGCCAGCAGCTTGGAGGGGGCCACGAGCAATCAGCCCCAGCATTTT
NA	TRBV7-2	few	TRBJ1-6	CASRPTGTGSPLHF	TGTGCCAGCAGACCTACAGGGACGGGTTCACCCCTCCACTTT
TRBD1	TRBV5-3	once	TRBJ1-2	CARSLNRGLYGYTF	TGTGCCAGAAGCTTGAATAGGGGGCTCTATGGCTACACCTTC
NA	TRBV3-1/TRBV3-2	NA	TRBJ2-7	CASSQDVTAYEQYF	TGTGCCAGCAGCCAAGATGTCACAGCCTACGAGCAGTACTTC
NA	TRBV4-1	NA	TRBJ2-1	CASSQGVGGNEQFF	TGCGCCAGCAGCCAAGGGGTCGGGGGCAATGAGCAGTTCTTC
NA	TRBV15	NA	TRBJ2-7	CATSIGAGNEQYF	TGTGCCACCAGCATTGGCGCGGGGAACGAGCAGTACTTC
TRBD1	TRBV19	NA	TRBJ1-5	CASRADRGNQPQHF	TGTGCCAGTAGGGCGGACAGGGGGAATCAGCCCCAGCATTTT
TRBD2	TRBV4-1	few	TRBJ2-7	CASSHGRRVASGTYEQYF	TGCGCCAGCAGCCACGGACGGCGCGTGGCTAGCGGGACCTACGAGCAGTACTTC
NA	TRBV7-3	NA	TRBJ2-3	CASSALAASTDTQYF	TGTGCCAGCAGCGCATTAGCAGCTAGCACAGATACGCAGTATTTT
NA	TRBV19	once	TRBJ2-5	CASSIRGSYQETQYF	TGTGCCAGTAGTATACGAGGCAGCTACCAAGAGACCCAGTACTTC
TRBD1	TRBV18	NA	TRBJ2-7	CASSQGVTYEQYF	TGTGCCAGCTCCCAGGGGGTTACCTACGAGCAGTACTTC
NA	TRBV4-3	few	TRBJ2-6	CASSQRVPGSSSGANVLTF	TGCGCCAGCAGCCAGCGCGTTCCGGGATCGAGCTCTGGGGCCAACGTCCTGACTTTC
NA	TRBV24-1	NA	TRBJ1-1	CATSDHKNTEAFF	TGTGCCACCAGTGATCACAAGAACACTGAAGCTTTCTTT
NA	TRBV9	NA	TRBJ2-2	CASSVDAGAGELFF	TGTGCCAGCAGCGTAGACGCAGGGGCCGGGGAGCTGTTTTTT
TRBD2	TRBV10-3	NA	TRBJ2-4	CAAGGFDIQYF	TGTGCCGCCGGGGGGTTCGACATTCAGTACTTC
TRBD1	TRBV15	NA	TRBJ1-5	CATSRDRGAGQPQHF	TGTGCCACCAGCAGAGACAGGGGGGCAGGTCAGCCCCAGCATTTT
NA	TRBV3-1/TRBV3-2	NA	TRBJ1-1	CASSRGFGQGGGNTEAFF	TGTGCCAGCAGCCGAGGCTTTGGGCAGGGAGGAGGGAACACTGAAGCTTTCTTT
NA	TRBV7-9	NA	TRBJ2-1	CASSPQGVRNEQFF	TGTGCCAGCAGCCCCCAAGGTGTGAGGAATGAGCAGTTCTTC
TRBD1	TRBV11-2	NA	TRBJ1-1	CASSSPGQGFEAFF	TGTGCCAGCAGCTCACCGGGACAGGGATTTGAAGCTTTCTTT
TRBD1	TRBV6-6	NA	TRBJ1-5	CASSYQGDQPQHF	TGTGCCAGCAGTTACCAGGGGGATCAGCCCCAGCATTTT